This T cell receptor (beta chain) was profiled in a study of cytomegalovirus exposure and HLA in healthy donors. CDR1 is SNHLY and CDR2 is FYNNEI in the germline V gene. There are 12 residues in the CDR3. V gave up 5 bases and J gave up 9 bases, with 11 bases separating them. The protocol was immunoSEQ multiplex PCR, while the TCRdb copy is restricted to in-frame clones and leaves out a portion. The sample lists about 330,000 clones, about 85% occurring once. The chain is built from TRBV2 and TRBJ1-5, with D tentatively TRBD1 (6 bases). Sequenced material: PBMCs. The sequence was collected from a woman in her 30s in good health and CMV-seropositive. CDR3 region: CASSPPRGPQHF. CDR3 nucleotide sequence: TGTGCCAGCAGTCCCCCCAGGGGGCCCCAGCATTTT.